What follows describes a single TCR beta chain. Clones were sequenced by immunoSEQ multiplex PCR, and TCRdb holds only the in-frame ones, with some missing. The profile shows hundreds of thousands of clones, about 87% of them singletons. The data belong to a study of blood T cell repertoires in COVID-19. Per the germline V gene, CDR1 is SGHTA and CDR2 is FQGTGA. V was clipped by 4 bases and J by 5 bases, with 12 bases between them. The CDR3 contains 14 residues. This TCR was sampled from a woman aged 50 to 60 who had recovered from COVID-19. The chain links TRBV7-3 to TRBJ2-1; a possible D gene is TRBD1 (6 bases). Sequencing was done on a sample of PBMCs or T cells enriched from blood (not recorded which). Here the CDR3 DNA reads TGTGCCAGCAGCTCTAACAGGGAGAACAATGAGCAGTTCTTC. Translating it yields CASSSNRENNEQFF.